This T cell receptor beta chain was sequenced for a study of radiotherapy plus CTLA-4 blockade in lung cancer. This CDR3 comprises 16 residues. Germline V lookup: CDR1 KGHSH, CDR2 LQKENI. Trimming cost V 2 bases and J 6 bases; bases outside gene matches: 4. Method: immunoSEQ multiplex PCR; TCRdb's copy keeps in-frame clones and lacks some. Of tens of thousands of clones detected, approximately 80% appear once; the ten largest clones hold roughly 0.87%. The V and J genes are TRBV18 and TRBJ2-2; 12 bases align to TRBD1. The sequence was collected from a human donor with non-small cell lung cancer who had stable disease on radiotherapy plus ipilimumab. The sequencing used peripheral blood, collected from a patient treated with radiotherapy plus ipilimumab. CDR3 sequence reads: CASSPTGQGAPGELFF. For the CDR3, the DNA is TGTGCCAGCTCACCAACGGGACAGGGGGCGCCCGGGGAGCTGTTTTTT.